The rows below give T cell receptor beta chains drawn from one sample of a study of beta chain features in type 1 diabetes. Profiling relied on immunoSEQ multiplex PCR, and the TCRdb table lists in-frame clones only, not all of them. This table has around 500,000 clones, roughly 11% appearing once. What was sequenced was naive CD4+ T cells from blood. The receptors were gathered from a woman between 18 and 29 years old in good health. The CDR3 runs from the conserved cysteine through the conserved F or W.

v_gene	j_gene	CDR3aa
TRBV7-2	TRBJ1-2	CASSPFGDRGSVGTF
TRBV7-3	TRBJ2-1	CASSATSSEQFF
TRBV21-1	TRBJ1-5	CASSKVYGDQPQHF
TRBV7-2	TRBJ1-1	CASSFHGQLIPTEAFF
TRBV2	TRBJ2-1	CASRALSEQFF
TRBV29-1	TRBJ1-1	CSAGGGRENTEAFF
TRBV7-6	TRBJ2-7	CASSYQDGSYEQYF
TRBV7-9	TRBJ1-3	CASSPGTDLGNTIYF
TRBV28	TRBJ2-6	CASSLFGSGANVLTF
TRBV11-3	TRBJ2-1	CAIRLANEQFF
TRBV9	TRBJ2-6	CASSQLGRGVGANVLTF
TRBV4-2	TRBJ2-3	CASSQAQGGGTDTQYF
TRBV6-1	TRBJ2-1	CASSRTGDIGEQFF
TRBV9	TRBJ2-7	CASSVVSGGDEQYF